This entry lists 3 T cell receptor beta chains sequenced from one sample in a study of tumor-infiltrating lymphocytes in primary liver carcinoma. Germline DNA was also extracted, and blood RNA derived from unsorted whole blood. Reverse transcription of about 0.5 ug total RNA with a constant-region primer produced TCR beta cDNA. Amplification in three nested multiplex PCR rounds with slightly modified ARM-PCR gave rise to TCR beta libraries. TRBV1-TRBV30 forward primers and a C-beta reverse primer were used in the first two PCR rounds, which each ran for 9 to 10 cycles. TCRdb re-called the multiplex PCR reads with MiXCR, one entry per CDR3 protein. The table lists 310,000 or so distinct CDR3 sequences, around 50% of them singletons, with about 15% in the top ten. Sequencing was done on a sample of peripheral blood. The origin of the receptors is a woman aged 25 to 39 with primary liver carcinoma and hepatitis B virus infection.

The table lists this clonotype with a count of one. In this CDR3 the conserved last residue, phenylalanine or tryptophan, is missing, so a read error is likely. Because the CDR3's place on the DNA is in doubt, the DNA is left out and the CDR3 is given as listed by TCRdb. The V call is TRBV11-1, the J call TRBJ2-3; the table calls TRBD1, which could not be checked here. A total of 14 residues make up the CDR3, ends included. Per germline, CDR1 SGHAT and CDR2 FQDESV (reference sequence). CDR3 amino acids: CASTHLRGADTHYI.

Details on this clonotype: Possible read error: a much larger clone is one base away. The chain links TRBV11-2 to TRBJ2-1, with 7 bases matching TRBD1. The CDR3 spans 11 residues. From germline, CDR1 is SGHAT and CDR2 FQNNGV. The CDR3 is CTSNTGQEQFF. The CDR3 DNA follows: TGTACCAGCAACACGGGACAGGAGCAGTTCTTC. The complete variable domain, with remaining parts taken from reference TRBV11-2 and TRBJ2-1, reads EAGVAQSPRYKIIEKRQSVAFWCNPISGHATLYWYQQILGQGPKLLIQFQNNGVVDDSQLPKDRFSAERLKGVDSTLKIQPAKLEDSAVYLCTSNTGQEQFFGPGTRLTVL.

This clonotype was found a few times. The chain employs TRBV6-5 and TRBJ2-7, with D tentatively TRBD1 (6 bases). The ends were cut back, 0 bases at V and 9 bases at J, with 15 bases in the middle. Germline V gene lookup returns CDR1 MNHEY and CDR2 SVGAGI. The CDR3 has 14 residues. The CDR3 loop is CASSYSRRRDTQYF. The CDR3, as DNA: TGTGCCAGCAGTTACTCGAGGAGAAGGGACACGCAGTACTTC.